A single sample is the source of the 2 T cell receptor beta chains below, sequenced in a study of PD-L1 blockade in urothelial cancer. The protocol was immunoSEQ multiplex PCR, while the TCRdb copy is restricted to in-frame clones and leaves out a portion. The sample consists of 70,000 or so clones, 70% to 90% of them appearing once. Material: PBMCs, obtained around atezolizumab (anti-PD-L1) treatment. The receptors originated from a man between 60 and 70 years old with urothelial cancer.

This chain uses TRBV27 with TRBJ2-7, with D possibly matching TRBD2 (5 bases). Germline V lookup: CDR1 MNHEY, CDR2 SMNVEV (reference sequence). The V end was cut by 6 bases, the J end by 4 bases, with 16 bases between. The CDR3 length is 14 residues. CDR3 region: CASRSDDGVYEQYF. CDR3 DNA sequence: TGTGCCAGCAGATCAGACGACGGGGTGTACGAGCAGTACTTC.

The chain has TRBV5-4 and TRBJ2-1; D possibly corresponds to TRBD2 (5 bases). The germline V and J ends were trimmed by 5 bases and 6 bases, with 12 bases remaining between them. Germline assignment: CDR1 SGHNT and CDR2 YYREEE (reference sequence). The length of the CDR3 is 13 residues. CDR3 sequence reads: CASRELGSNEQFF. The CDR3 bases are TGTGCCAGCAGGGAACTAGGAAGCAATGAGCAGTTCTTC.